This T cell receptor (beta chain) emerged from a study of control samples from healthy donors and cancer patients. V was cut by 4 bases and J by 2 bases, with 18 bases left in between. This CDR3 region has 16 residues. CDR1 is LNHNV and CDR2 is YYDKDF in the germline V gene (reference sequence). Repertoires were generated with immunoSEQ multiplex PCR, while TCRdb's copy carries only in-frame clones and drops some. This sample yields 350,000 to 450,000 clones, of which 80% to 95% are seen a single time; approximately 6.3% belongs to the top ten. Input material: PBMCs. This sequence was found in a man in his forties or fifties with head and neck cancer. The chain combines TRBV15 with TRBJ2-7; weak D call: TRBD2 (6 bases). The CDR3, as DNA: TGTGCCACCAGCAACCCAGATGGGTCGGGAGCCTACGAGCAGTACTTC. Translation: CATSNPDGSGAYEQYF.